This T cell receptor beta chain derives from a study of CD8 T cells in Susac syndrome. Study in general: Patients with Susac syndrome had blood drawn and were at that point therapy-naive, on corticosteroids, or on intravenous immunoglobulin alone. Points from the study as a whole: Clonal expansion was absent from the CD4+ T cell repertoires in Susac syndrome.

The CDR3 is 13 amino acids. Looked up from germline, CDR1 is LNHNV and CDR2 is YYDKDF (reference sequence). V was shortened by 8 bases and J by 0 bases, with 9 bases between the two germline ends. This clonotype was recorded a few times. Its target is not known. Roughly 0.45 to 1 ug RNA was reverse transcribed with random hexamers. Amplification of the TCR beta CDR3 was carried out by immunoSEQ multiplex PCR, which spanned a total of 54 Vbeta and 13 Jbeta segments. A single record per CDR3 protein comes from TCRdb applying MiXCR to the immunoSEQ multiplex PCR reads. This table has some 200,000 distinct CDR3 sequences, more than 85% appearing once.

This chain uses TRBV15 with TRBJ2-3, with TRBD2 as a possible D gene (5 bases). This sequence was found in a human donor with Susac syndrome. Sequencing was carried out using CD4+ T cells from PBMCs. This CDR3 is CATRRTSTDTQYF. CDR3 coding DNA: TGTGCCACCCGGCGGACTAGCACAGATACGCAGTATTTT.